A selection of T cell receptor beta chains follows, all from one sample in a study of tumor-infiltrating lymphocytes in oesophageal squamous cell carcinoma. Via MiXCR, TCRdb re-called the PCR reads, giving one row per CDR3 protein. The sample consists of approximately 9,600 distinct CDR3 sequences, approximately 50% of them appearing once. Sample: esophageal tumor tissue. Receptor source: a female donor with esophageal squamous cell carcinoma. Each CDR3 is given with its conserved first and last residue. The D gene is left open where the match is weak. The size of a clone is reported for some rows only, either as once, few or many, or as a class for expanded clones.

clone_size j_call d_call v_call cdr3_nt cdr3_aa
NA TRBJ2-1 TRBD2 TRBV12-3/TRBV12-4 TGTGCCAGCAGTTGGGGACTAGCGGGAGGTAATACCCGTGAGCAGTTCTTC CASSWGLAGGNTREQFF
once TRBJ2-3 NA TRBV7-6 TGTGCCAGCAGCGATACGATAGGGGTCACAGATACGCAGTATTTT CASSDTIGVTDTQYF
NA TRBJ2-2 TRBD2 TRBV6-6 TGTGCCAGCAGTAAGGGGACTAGCGGTTCCGGGGAGCTGTTTTTT CASSKGTSGSGELFF
many TRBJ2-7 TRBD2 TRBV27 TGTGCCAGCAGTTTTGGTGGGGGGGCCTACGAGCAGTACTTC CASSFGGGAYEQYF
once TRBJ2-6 TRBD2 TRBV7-3 TGTGCCAGCAGCTTATCTGGGAGGGCCCCCTCTGGGGCCAACGTCCTGACTTTC CASSLSGRAPSGANVLTF
NA TRBJ2-7 NA TRBV6-2/TRBV6-3 TGTGCCAGCGGGATCGGGGTGGAGCAGTACTTC CASGIGVEQYF
few TRBJ2-5 NA TRBV7-8 TGTGCCAGCAGCTTAGTGGGTTGGGGGGAGACCCAGTACTTC CASSLVGWGETQYF
NA TRBJ1-1 NA TRBV7-9 TGTGCCAGCAGTCCCGGCCCTGGGGGCACTGAAGCTTTCTTT CASSPGPGGTEAFF
NA TRBJ2-3 TRBD2 TRBV7-6 TGTGCCAGCACCCTCCCCCCCCGCCTAGCGGGAGGGCTTGATACGCAGTATTTT CASTLPPRLAGGLDTQYF
NA TRBJ2-5 NA TRBV7-8 TGTGCCAGCAGGGTGGGGTTTTATGAGACCCAGTACTTC CASRVGFYETQYF
many TRBJ1-6 NA TRBV7-7 TGTGCTAGCAGCATTGAACAGGGCCACTTT CASSIEQGHF
NA TRBJ2-3 NA TRBV28 TGTGCCAGCAGTCCGAGGGGGGGGGCGTGGGATACGCAGTATTTT CASSPRGGAWDTQYF
NA TRBJ2-5 TRBD1 TRBV19 TGTGCCAGTAGCTCAGGACAGGGTACGGGAGAGACCCAGTACTTC CASSSGQGTGETQYF
few TRBJ1-1 NA TRBV5-1 TGCGCCAGCAGCTTGGAACCTGTAAACACTGAAGCTTTCTTT CASSLEPVNTEAFF
NA TRBJ2-1 NA TRBV6-6 TGTGCCAGCAGTTACTCGAAATGGGGGAATGAGCAGTTCTTC CASSYSKWGNEQFF
NA TRBJ2-1 NA TRBV7-2 TGTGCCAGCAGCTTAGTCAGGAATGAGCAGTTCTTC CASSLVRNEQFF
NA TRBJ2-5 NA TRBV11-1 TGTGCCAGCAGCTTAGGAGCCAAAGAGACCCAGTACTTC CASSLGAKETQYF
NA TRBJ2-7 TRBD1 TRBV7-8 TGTGCCAGCAGCAACAGACAGGGGGCCTACGAGCAGTACTTC CASSNRQGAYEQYF
NA TRBJ1-2 NA TRBV7-2 TGTGCCAGCAGCTTCAGTCAGGGGAGCTATGGCTACACCTTC CASSFSQGSYGYTF
many TRBJ2-6 NA TRBV6-1 TGTGCCAGCACCGCTTCCGGGGCCAACGTCCTGACTTTC CASTASGANVLTF
NA TRBJ2-7 NA TRBV7-2 TGTGCCAGCAGCTTAACTCCGGGATCCTCCTACGAGCAGTACTTC CASSLTPGSSYEQYF
once TRBJ2-3 NA TRBV7-2 TGTGCCAGCAGCTTGGGACCGAACACAGATACGCAGTATTTT CASSLGPNTDTQYF
once TRBJ2-3 NA TRBV6-1 TGTGCCAGCAGTGAAGTAAGAGCGAGAGGTGCAGATACGCAGTATTTT CASSEVRARGADTQYF
NA TRBJ2-7 TRBD1 TRBV20-1 TGCAGTGCTAGGTCTCCCTCAGGGGGCCGGAGCGAGCAGTACTTC CSARSPSGGRSEQYF
NA TRBJ2-1 NA TRBV6-1 TGTGCCAGCAGTGCCTACTCGGTCAATGAGCAGTTCTTC CASSAYSVNEQFF
medium-sized TRBJ2-7 TRBD1 TRBV6-6 TGTGCCAGCAGTTACCGTAGGCAGGGGGCCTACGAGCAGTACTTC CASSYRRQGAYEQYF
NA TRBJ2-1 NA TRBV5-4 TGTGCCAGCAGCCTAGAACAGGGTACCACCTACGAGCAGTTCTTC CASSLEQGTTYEQFF
NA TRBJ2-1 NA TRBV10-1 TGCGCCAGCAGTGCGTTCAGGGGCAATGAGCAGTTCTTC CASSAFRGNEQFF
NA TRBJ2-4 NA TRBV7-2 TGTGCCAGCAGCTCTTGGGGGGACTTCAAAAACATTCAGTACTTC CASSSWGDFKNIQYF
NA TRBJ2-7 NA TRBV6-2/TRBV6-3 TGTGCCAGCAAGGCAGGGTTCCACGGAGCGGCCTCCTACGAGCAGTACTTC CASKAGFHGAASYEQYF
once TRBJ2-3 NA TRBV27 TGTGCCAGCAAAGAAGGGACAGATACGCAGTATTTT CASKEGTDTQYF
NA TRBJ2-7 NA TRBV5-1 TGCGCCAGCAGCTTCGTGGGAAGCTACGAGCAGTACTTC CASSFVGSYEQYF
NA TRBJ2-5 NA TRBV12-3/TRBV12-4 TGTGCCAGCGCCCGGGGTTTTGGCCAAGAGACCCAGTACTTC CASARGFGQETQYF
NA TRBJ2-7 NA TRBV6-6 NA CASSSSGLAGGLDNEQFF
NA TRBJ2-1 TRBD2 TRBV7-3 TGTGCCAGCAGCTTAGGGACTAGCGGCAACAATGAGCAGTTCTTC CASSLGTSGNNEQFF
NA TRBJ2-1 NA TRBV7-6 TGTGCCAGCAGCTTAGCGAGGGCCGATGAGCAGTTCTTC CASSLARADEQFF
NA TRBJ1-2 NA TRBV7-2 TGTGCCAGCAGCCGGCTAGGGACAAGCAACTATGGCTACACCTTC CASSRLGTSNYGYTF
NA TRBJ2-3 TRBD2 TRBV28 TGTGCCAGCAGCCAACTAGCGGGAGGGTCTGGAGATACGCAGTATTTT CASSQLAGGSGDTQYF
NA TRBJ2-5 TRBD2 TRBV7-4 TGTGCCAGCAGCTTAAGTTTATGGACTAGCGGGGCGAACAAAGAGACCCAGTACTTC CASSLSLWTSGANKETQYF
few TRBJ2-7 NA TRBV7-2 TGTGCCAGCAGCTTAGACAGGACCTCGGTAGAGCAGTACTTC CASSLDRTSVEQYF